This T cell receptor beta chain was sequenced in a study of OX40 agonist ivuxolimab in advanced cancers. General study results and limits: The study observed clonal expansion of CD4+ and CD8+ blood T cells by week 6 at 0.1 to 3.0 mg/kg.

From germline, CDR1 is LGHNA and CDR2 YSLEER. The CDR3 is 13 residues long. Deletions cut 1 base from V and 6 bases from J, with 6 bases between. Some clones are missing from TCRdb's copy, which holds only in-frame ones; the method was immunoSEQ multiplex PCR. The sample holds approximately 79,000 clones, 75% to 90% seen once. To note about this clone: Antigen specificity is unknown.

The chain combines TRBV4-3 with TRBJ1-4; D uncertain. The specimen was CD4+ or CD8+ T cells sorted from blood, collected in a trial of the OX40 agonist ivuxolimab. This sequence originates from an adult with an advanced solid tumor such as melanoma, head and neck, liver or kidney cancer. The CDR3 sequence is CASSQGVHEKLFF. The CDR3 nucleotides are TGCGCCAGCAGCCAAGGAGTACATGAAAAACTGTTTTTT.